The 19 T cell receptor beta chains below come from one sample, sequenced in a study of cytomegalovirus exposure and HLA in healthy donors. Clones were sequenced by immunoSEQ multiplex PCR, and TCRdb holds only the in-frame ones, with some missing. The sample has 150,000 to 200,000 clones, approximately 87% seen once. The source material was PBMCs. These receptor sequences come from a young woman in good health and CMV-seronegative.

J is TRBJ1-6 and V is TRBV10-2; TRBD1 matches at 8 bases. This CDR3 has 13 residues. The germline gives CDR1 WSHSY, CDR2 SAAADI. Unmatched junction bases numbered 3, after V lost 6 bases and J lost 8 bases. In DNA form, the CDR3 reads TGCGCCAGCAGCGGACAGGGTTATTCACCCCTCCACTTT. This codes for CASSGQGYSPLHF.

The genes are TRBV6-1 and TRBJ1-6, with D uncertain. Germline-derived CDR1 and CDR2 are MNHNS and SASEGT. The CDR3 covers 16 residues. V dropped 2 bases and J dropped 0 bases, with 8 bases sitting between them. CDR3: CASSELLSSYNSPLHF. The DNA of the CDR3 is TGTGCCAGCAGTGAACTTCTGAGCTCCTATAATTCACCCCTCCACTTT.

The V call is TRBV6-1, the J call TRBJ2-7, with D perhaps TRBD1 (5 bases). Per germline, CDR1 MNHNS and CDR2 SASEGT. Trimming stripped 8 bases from V and 2 bases from J, with 13 bases between. This CDR3 has 13 residues. The CDR3 DNA is TGTGCCAGCGGGATTAGACAGCCCTACGAGCAGTACTTC. It is translated as CASGIRQPYEQYF.

The CDR3 sequence is CASSQVLGGSQPQHF. Written as DNA, the CDR3 is TGCGCCAGCAGCCAAGTGTTAGGGGGAAGTCAGCCCCAGCATTTT. V gene TRBV4-1 combines with J gene TRBJ1-5; maybe TRBD1 (6 bases). Trimming left V 1 base short and J 6 bases short, with 13 bases between. This CDR3 is built from 15 residues. From germline, CDR1 is MGHRA and CDR2 YSYEKL.

V gene TRBV2 combines with J gene TRBJ1-2, with D uncertain. The CDR3 loop spans 15 amino acids. The V and J ends lost 8 bases and 4 bases respectively, with 20 bases between them. CDR1 is SNHLY and CDR2 is FYNNEI in the germline V gene. The CDR3: CASSNGQARFYGYTF. The DNA for the CDR3 is TGTGCCAGCTCAAATGGGCAGGCCCGATTCTATGGCTACACCTTC.

The chain uses TRBV5-6 and TRBJ1-6; 8 bases are shared with TRBD1. In germline, CDR1 is SGHDT, CDR2 YYEEEE. V shed 5 bases, J shed 7 bases, and the junction held 14 bases outside the gene matches. The CDR3 totals 17 residues. The CDR3 region has the DNA TGTGCCAGCAGTTCCTGGACAGGGCGAGACCTCAATTCACCCCTCCACTTT. Its protein product is CASSSWTGRDLNSPLHF.

This rearrangement joins TRBV5-1 to TRBJ1-1, with D unclear. The CDR3 extends over 13 amino acids. The germline CDR1 and CDR2 sequences are SGHRS and YFSETQ. V gave up 2 bases and J gave up 6 bases, with 11 bases separating them. CDR3 region: CASSLRSSSEAFF. The CDR3 region has the DNA TGCGCCAGCAGCTTACGGTCGTCTTCTGAAGCTTTCTTT.

This clone has a single count. The V call is TRBV29-1, the J call TRBJ1-1, with a weak D call TRBD1 (5 bases). Germline CDR1 reads SQVTM; CDR2 reads ANQGSEA. This CDR3 has 12 amino acids. The V gene lost 6 bases and the J gene lost 4 bases, with 12 bases spanning the gap. DNA for the CDR3: TGCAGCGTGACAGTTTGGGGCACTGAAGCTTTCTTT. Encoded protein: CSVTVWGTEAFF.

The table lists this clone with a count of one. V gene TRBV6-6 combines with J gene TRBJ2-7, with 10 bases identical to TRBD2. The CDR3 is made up of 15 amino acids. Germline V gene sequence: CDR1 MNHNY, CDR2 SVGAGI (reference sequence). J was trimmed by 6 bases and V by 4 bases; bases with no gene match: 9. The CDR3 is CASSSHLAGESEQYF. The CDR3 DNA reads as TGTGCCAGCAGTTCACACCTAGCGGGGGAATCCGAGCAGTACTTC.

The CDR3 nucleotides are TGCGCCAGCAGCCAAGGCGGGACAGGGGGTAATGAGCAGTTCTTC. As protein: CASSQGGTGGNEQFF. The chain links TRBV4-1 to TRBJ2-1; 11 bases match TRBD1. CDR3 length equals 15 residues. Germline loops: CDR1 MGHRA, CDR2 YSYEKL. The J segment lost 7 bases and the V segment lost 1 base, leaving 3 bases of the junction unmatched.

The chain employs TRBV11-1 and TRBJ2-7; D is possibly TRBD2 (5 bases). Germline V CDR1 and CDR2: SGHAT, FQDESV (reference sequence). CDR3 length: 17 amino acids. V was trimmed by 2 bases and J by 7 bases, leaving 24 bases between them. CDR3 region: CASSLRAGSWDRREQYF. CDR3 sequence (DNA): TGTGCCAGCAGCTTAAGGGCTGGGTCCTGGGATCGGAGGGAGCAGTACTTC.

This rearrangement joins TRBV30 to TRBJ1-6, with a weak D call TRBD1 (5 bases). V dropped 8 bases and J dropped 6 bases, with 11 bases sitting between them. Germline V gene sequence: CDR1 GTSNPN, CDR2 SVGIG (reference sequence). The CDR3 extends over 12 amino acids. The CDR3 spells CAGGGSNSPLHF. CDR3 coding DNA: TGTGCCGGGGGGGGGAGTAATTCACCCCTCCACTTT.

This CDR3 is CASSQARTSGYLSTDTQYF. CDR3 coding DNA: TGCGCCAGCAGCCAAGCCCGGACTAGCGGGTACCTGAGCACAGATACGCAGTATTTT. The V gene is TRBV4-1, the J gene TRBJ2-3; 11 nucleotides line up with TRBD2. Germline V gene data show CDR1 as MGHRA and CDR2 as YSYEKL. The CDR3 runs 19 residues. The V segment lost 1 base and the J segment 0 bases; nucleotides outside the gene matches: 9.

The chain links TRBV7-9 to TRBJ1-5; TRBD1 aligns across 10 bases. V shed 4 bases and J 5 bases; nucleotides not matched to a gene: 5. CDR1 and CDR2 from the germline V gene are SEHNR and FQNEAQ (reference sequence). This CDR3 is 15 amino acids long. This CDR3 reads CASSSTGTGDQPQHF. CDR3 nucleotide sequence: TGTGCCAGCAGCTCCACCGGGACAGGGGATCAGCCCCAGCATTTT.

The gene calls are TRBV4-3 and TRBJ1-2, with a possible D match to TRBD1 (6 bases). The CDR3 extends over 15 amino acids. V was shortened by 1 base and J by 4 bases, with 13 bases between the two germline ends. Germline values: CDR1 LGHNA, CDR2 YSLEER. The CDR3: CASSQVGGAGYGYTF. CDR3 nucleotide sequence: TGCGCCAGCAGCCAAGTTGGGGGGGCTGGCTATGGCTACACCTTC.

The rearrangement joins TRBV15 to TRBJ1-3; D may be TRBD1 (6 bases). The CDR3 extends over 17 amino acids. V was shortened by 2 bases and J by 0 bases, with 14 bases between the two germline ends. Germline V gene data show CDR1 as LNHNV and CDR2 as YYDKDF (reference sequence). CDR3 region: CATSRSRDINSGNTIYF. The CDR3 DNA reads as TGTGCCACCAGCAGATCCAGGGACATAAACTCTGGAAACACCATATATTTT.

The chain carries TRBV6-6 and TRBJ1-5; TRBD1 is a possible D gene (6 bases). Trimming removed 5 bases from V and 4 bases from J, with 15 bases in between. The CDR3 contains 15 residues. CDR1 and CDR2 from the germline V gene are MNHNY and SVGAGI (reference sequence). Here the CDR3 reads CASSPWTELNQPQHF. CDR3 nucleotides: TGTGCCAGCAGTCCCTGGACAGAACTAAATCAGCCCCAGCATTTT.

The chain recombines TRBV6-6 with TRBJ2-7; D is possibly TRBD2 (5 bases). The CDR3 is 14 residues long. Germline lookup yields CDR1 MNHNY and CDR2 SVGAGI (reference sequence). V gave up 10 bases and J gave up 3 bases, with 19 bases separating them. In DNA form, the CDR3 reads TGTGCCACCCAACGCTGGACTGGGAACTACGAGCAGTACTTC. It translates to CATQRWTGNYEQYF.

The chain couples TRBV30 to TRBJ2-1; 16 nucleotides line up with TRBD2. V shed 0 bases and J 9 bases; nucleotides not matched to a gene: 8. The CDR3 length is 17 residues. Per the germline V gene, CDR1 is GTSNPN and CDR2 is SVGIG (reference sequence). CDR3 coding DNA: TGTGCCTGGAGTGTGGGACTAGCGGGGGGGCATGAGGGTGAGCAGTTCTTC. Translated, it gives CAWSVGLAGGHEGEQFF.